The 14 T cell receptor beta chains presented below share a single source sample, sequenced in a study of graft-versus-host responses after intestinal transplantation. TCRdb's copy holds only in-frame clones and misses some; the assay was immunoSEQ multiplex PCR. The data hold approximately 81,000 clones, with around 86% observed a single time. Which antigens these TCRs recognize remains unknown. Sequences were derived from unstimulated CD8+ T cells sorted from spleen or lymph node cells, sampled before transplant. The receptors were gathered from a human donor who was the organ donor for an intestinal transplant.

The chain employs TRBV10-2 and TRBJ2-3; 8 bases are shared with TRBD2. With 8 bases clipped from V and 4 bases from J, the junction kept 8 bases outside the gene matches. The CDR3 totals 14 residues. CDR1 is WSHSY and CDR2 is SAAADI in the germline V gene. CDR3 sequence reads: CASQSGGVADTQYF. The CDR3 DNA sequence: TGCGCCAGCCAGTCCGGGGGGGTAGCAGATACGCAGTATTTT.

The chain couples TRBV29-1 to TRBJ2-5; no definite D call. CDR3 size: 15 residues. Trimming removed 3 bases from V and 4 bases from J, with 18 bases in between. Germline V gene lookup returns CDR1 SQVTM and CDR2 ANQGSEA. This CDR3 reads CSVDGRAPAPETQYF. CDR3 coding DNA: TGCAGCGTTGACGGCCGGGCTCCTGCTCCAGAGACCCAGTACTTC.

This clone occurred a few times. V gene TRBV6-5 combines with J gene TRBJ1-1, with D unclear. The CDR3 loop spans 13 amino acids. Germline loops: CDR1 MNHEY, CDR2 SVGAGI. Trimming shortened V by 7 bases and J by 1 base, and 10 bases separated the two germline ends. The CDR3 loop reads CASMRSENTEAFF. CDR3 sequence (DNA): TGTGCCAGCATGAGATCAGAGAACACTGAAGCTTTCTTT.

The V call is TRBV6-4, the J call TRBJ2-3, with D possibly called TRBD1 or TRBD2 (6 bases each). The CDR3 covers 13 residues. Germline V CDR1 and CDR2: MRHNA, SNTAGT. V was trimmed by 4 bases and J by 8 bases, leaving 13 bases between them. CDR3 residues: CASSGGASGTQYF. The CDR3 region has the DNA TGTGCCAGCAGTGGGGGGGCCTCGGGTACGCAGTATTTT.

The chain uses TRBV6-5 and TRBJ1-6; 8 positions agree with TRBD1. The CDR3 totals 15 residues. Trimming took 6 bases from V and 9 from J; bases not matched to a gene: 10. CDR1 is MNHEY, CDR2 SVGAGI, per germline. CDR3 sequence: CASSLSTGGGSPLHF. The DNA of the CDR3 is TGTGCCAGCAGCCTCTCAACAGGGGGAGGTTCACCCCTCCACTTT.

The CDR3 spells CASSMTSGGSDTQYF. The CDR3 DNA follows: TGTGCCAGTAGCATGACTAGCGGGGGGTCAGATACGCAGTATTTT. The V and J genes are TRBV19 and TRBJ2-3, with 13 bases aligning to TRBD2. Germline CDR1 reads LNHDA; CDR2 reads SQIVND (reference sequence). The CDR3 totals 15 residues. The V segment lost 6 bases and the J segment 4 bases; nucleotides outside the gene matches: 4.

V usage is TRBV20-1 and J usage is TRBJ2-2; D perhaps matches TRBD2 (5 bases). The germline V and J ends were trimmed by 7 bases and 5 bases, with 8 bases remaining between them. CDR3 length equals 11 residues. Germline CDR1 is DFQATT and CDR2 is SNEGSKA (reference sequence). CDR3 sequence reads: CSVGRTGELFF. As DNA, the CDR3 is TGCAGTGTTGGGAGAACCGGGGAGCTGTTTTTT.

The rearrangement joins TRBV10-1 to TRBJ1-1, with a weak D call TRBD1 (5 bases). Per the germline V gene, CDR1 is WNHNN and CDR2 is SYGVQD (reference sequence). Deletions cut 4 bases from V and 6 bases from J, with 6 bases between. This CDR3 has 11 residues. CDR3 in amino acids: CASSGGAEAFF. The CDR3 nucleotides are TGCGCCAGCAGTGGGGGGGCTGAAGCTTTCTTT.

This chain joins TRBV28 and TRBJ1-2; tentative D call: TRBD1 (6 bases). Trimming removed 2 bases from V and 6 bases from J, with 16 bases in between. There are 15 residues in the CDR3. CDR1 is MDHEN and CDR2 is SYDVKM in the germline V gene. The CDR3 DNA sequence: TGTGCCAGCAGTTTACACTTTACAGGGTTCGATGGCTACACCTTC. Protein: CASSLHFTGFDGYTF.

The chain couples TRBV7-8 to TRBJ1-6; weak D call: TRBD1 (5 bases). Trimming cost V 4 bases and J 4 bases, with 14 bases left between them. The CDR3 is 16 amino acids. Germline V gives CDR1 SGHVS, CDR2 FQNEAQ. CDR3: CASSSQGEGYNSPLHF. CDR3 sequence (DNA): TGTGCCAGCAGCTCTCAAGGGGAGGGGTATAATTCACCCCTCCACTTT.

In its sample, this clone was seen once. This CDR3 reads CAIQIRVSYEQYF. Written as DNA, the CDR3 is TGTGCCATACAGATCAGGGTATCCTACGAGCAGTACTTC. The chain employs TRBV2 and TRBJ2-7, with D possibly matching TRBD1 (5 bases). Trimming pared 10 bases from V and 1 base from J, leaving 14 bases between. CDR3 size: 13 residues. CDR1 and CDR2 (germline): SNHLY, FYNNEI.

This clone has only one observation. The chain uses TRBV7-3 and TRBJ2-7; D gene uncertain. V lost 1 base, J lost 7 bases, and 11 bases lay in between. Germline CDR1 and CDR2: SGHTA and FQGTGA. The CDR3 consists of 13 residues. The CDR3 DNA sequence: TGTGCCAGCAGCTTAAGTTTTGTGGGGGAGCAGTACTTC. It specifies CASSLSFVGEQYF.

The genes are TRBV30 and TRBJ2-7; the match to TRBD1 covers 9 bases. CDR1 is GTSNPN, CDR2 SVGIG, per germline (reference sequence). This CDR3 contains 13 residues. V lost 3 bases and J lost 4; bases outside the gene matches: 4. The CDR3 nucleotides are TGTGCCTGGAGCGGACAGGGGAGATACGAGCAGTACTTC. Translated, it gives CAWSGQGRYEQYF.

This chain uses TRBV28 with TRBJ1-2; 8 bases line up with TRBD1. This CDR3 is 13 amino acids long. Looked up from germline, CDR1 is MDHEN and CDR2 is SYDVKM. V was pared by 3 bases and J by 7 bases, with 4 bases of the junction left unmatched. The CDR3 loop is CASSLGQVAGYTF. The CDR3 DNA reads TGTGCCAGCAGTTTGGGACAGGTCGCTGGCTACACCTTC.